This T cell receptor beta chain was profiled in a study of T cell repertoires in ileal Crohn's disease. Across the study: Operated complications were stricturing disease (approximately 61%) and penetrating disease (about 40%). About half received postoperative treatment, some ten with thiopurines and 15 to 20 anti-TNF.

TCRB immunosequencing input was roughly 500 nanograms of biopsy DNA per sample. Profiled with immunoSEQ multiplex PCR; TCRdb holds only in-frame clones, not every one. The sample shows more than 25,000 clones, 80% of them seen only once. Turning to this clone: Its target is not known.

The CDR3 spans 12 residues. CDR1 MNHNS and CDR2 SASEGT come from the germline V gene. After removal of 6 bases from V and 5 bases from J, the junction contained 1 base not matched to a gene. Points from the study as a whole: High-frequency clones were more common in sorted CD8 than CD4 cells.

The chain couples TRBV6-1 to TRBJ2-7; 10 bases are shared with TRBD2. The clonotype was recovered from an adult with Crohn's disease. The sequencing sample was made of ileal tissue. CDR3 sequence (DNA): TGTGCCAGCAGCCTAGCGGGAGACGAGCAGTACTTC. Protein product: CASSLAGDEQYF.